The 17 T cell receptor beta chains below come from one sample, sequenced in a study of CD8 T cells in Susac syndrome. Random-hexamer reverse transcription was applied to roughly 0.5 to 1 ug RNA. TCRdb reprocessed the immunoSEQ multiplex PCR reads via MiXCR and lists one record per CDR3 protein. This table holds about 300,000 distinct CDR3 sequences, just over 90% found once. The sequencing input was CD4+ T cells from PBMCs. These receptors came from a human donor with multiple sclerosis.

The CDR3 region has the DNA TGCAGCGTTGCTGCCCTTACAGGGGGAAGCACTGAAGCTTTCTTT. Amino acids: CSVAALTGGSTEAFF. The chain recombines TRBV29-1 with TRBJ1-1, with 8 bases lining up with TRBD1. Germline CDR1 SQVTM, CDR2 ANQGSEA. J gave up 4 bases and V 4 bases, and 11 bases lay outside the gene matches. This CDR3 is built from 15 residues. Full variable domain (remainder filled in from reference TRBV29-1 and TRBJ1-1): SAVISQKPSRDICQRGTSLTIQCQVDSQVTMMFWYRQQPGQSLTLIATANQGSEATYESGFVIDKFPISRPNLTFSTLTVSNMSPEDSSIYLCSVAALTGGSTEAFFGQGTRLTVV.

The chain uses TRBV6-6 and TRBJ2-1; D may match TRBD1 or TRBD2 (7 bases each). Germline CDR1 reads MNHNY; CDR2 reads SVGAGI (reference sequence). Trimming removed 8 bases from V and 5 bases from J, with 13 bases in between. The CDR3 has 13 residues. CDR3 in amino acids: CASQGGGDNEQFF. DNA of the CDR3: TGTGCCAGCCAGGGGGGAGGGGACAATGAGCAGTTCTTC.

J is TRBJ2-1 and V is TRBV6-5; 7 nucleotides align to TRBD2. The germline V gene encodes CDR1 MNHEY and CDR2 SVGAGI. Trimming cost V 2 bases and J 12 bases; bases outside gene matches: 16. The CDR3 consists of 16 residues. CDR3 amino acids: CASSYHHLSQGLRQFF. CDR3 DNA: TGTGCCAGCAGTTACCACCATTTGAGTCAGGGACTACGGCAGTTCTTC.

Only a few counts were recorded for this clonotype. The rearrangement uses TRBV4-2 and TRBJ2-1; D not certain. Trimming left V 3 bases short and J 5 bases short, with 5 bases between. The CDR3 sequence is 12 residues long. Germline CDR1 reads LGHNA; CDR2 reads YNFKEQ. The CDR3 loop is CASSQDDNEQFF. The CDR3 DNA sequence: TGTGCCAGCAGCCAGGACGACAATGAGCAGTTCTTC.

The CDR3 loop is CASRRLAAKNIQYF. CDR3 DNA sequence: TGTGCCAGCAGACGACTAGCGGCCAAAAACATTCAGTACTTC. The chain employs TRBV13 and TRBJ2-4, with 8 bases aligning to TRBD2. The CDR3 is 14 residues long. The germline gives CDR1 PRHDT, CDR2 FYEKMQ (reference sequence). V was pared by 6 bases and J by 1 base, with 2 bases of the junction left unmatched.

The chain has TRBV20-1 and TRBJ2-5, with TRBD2 as a possible D gene (7 bases). The CDR3 has 15 amino acids. CDR1 is DFQATT, CDR2 SNEGSKA, per germline (reference sequence). Trimming stripped 5 bases from V and 2 bases from J, with 18 bases between. The CDR3 DNA reads as TGCAGTGCTCAAGGAGGGGGGGTGGCACAAGAGACCCAGTACTTC. The encoded protein is CSAQGGGVAQETQYF.

The V gene is TRBV7-8, the J gene TRBJ1-6, with a possible D match to TRBD1 (5 bases). Germline V gene sequence: CDR1 SGHVS, CDR2 FQNEAQ. The CDR3 spans 16 residues. The germline V and J ends were trimmed by 2 bases and 7 bases, with 15 bases remaining between them. For the CDR3, the DNA is TGTGCCAGCAGCTTATTTGGTCAGGGCACGAATTCACCCCTCCACTTT. Translation gives CASSLFGQGTNSPLHF.

The chain couples TRBV5-1 to TRBJ1-1; D call uncertain. Trimming took off 3 bases at V and 1 base at J, with 13 bases between the two ends. Germline CDR1 is SGHRS and CDR2 is YFSETQ. This CDR3 region has 15 residues. CDR3 in DNA: TGCGCCAGCAGCTCGATACTGGCGGAGAACACTGAAGCTTTCTTT. Its translation: CASSSILAENTEAFF.

The chain recombines TRBV24-1 with TRBJ2-7; the D gene is possibly TRBD1 (6 bases). CDR1 is KGHDR and CDR2 is SFDVKD in the germline V gene. The CDR3 runs to 14 residues. Between the trimmed V and J ends, which lost 7 bases and 3 bases, there was a span of 15 bases. For the CDR3, the DNA is TGTGCCACCAGAGGACAGCAGACCCTCTACGAGCAGTACTTC. Translating it yields CATRGQQTLYEQYF.

The J gene is TRBJ2-7, the V gene TRBV6-1, with TRBD2 matching 14 bases. The germline CDR1 and CDR2 sequences are MNHNS and SASEGT. CDR3 size: 16 residues. The V gene end was trimmed by 5 bases and the J gene end by 3 bases; junction bases not matched to a gene: 6. For the CDR3, the DNA is TGTGCCAGCAGTCGCCTAGGACTAGCGGGGGGCTACGAGCAGTACTTC. Translated: CASSRLGLAGGYEQYF.

The chain has TRBV5-1 and TRBJ1-2, with no clear D. V was pared by 4 bases and J by 7 bases, with 20 bases between. The CDR3 runs to 15 residues. Germline CDR1 is SGHRS and CDR2 is YFSETQ. The chain's CDR3 is CASSLSVRRDFGYTF. The CDR3 DNA follows: TGCGCCAGCAGCCTAAGCGTCAGGAGGGATTTTGGCTACACCTTC.

J is TRBJ2-1 and V is TRBV12-3 or TRBV12-4; no definite D call. Trimming removed 5 bases at V and 6 bases at J, with 17 bases between. This CDR3 spans 15 amino acids. CDR3 protein: CASSRVVLNGNEQFF. As DNA, the CDR3 is TGTGCCAGCAGTCGGGTGGTATTGAATGGCAATGAGCAGTTCTTC.

The CDR3 spells CATSDSRVGQPQHF. In DNA form, the CDR3 reads TGTGCCACCAGTGACTCCAGGGTCGGTCAGCCCCAGCATTTT. V usage is TRBV24-1 and J usage is TRBJ1-5, with D perhaps matching TRBD1 (5 bases). Deletions cut 4 bases from V and 6 bases from J, with 12 bases between. The CDR3 is made up of 14 amino acids. The germline V gene encodes CDR1 KGHDR and CDR2 SFDVKD.

The chain has TRBV10-3 and TRBJ1-6; D call uncertain. Germline-derived CDR1 and CDR2 are ENHRY and SYGVKD. The CDR3 spans 13 residues. The V gene lost 2 bases and the J gene lost 5 bases, with 4 bases spanning the gap. CDR3: CAISEPDNSPLHF. In DNA, the CDR3 is TGTGCCATCAGTGAGCCGGATAATTCACCCCTCCACTTT.

This chain joins TRBV30 and TRBJ1-3; 7 bases line up with TRBD1. Germline V gene sequence: CDR1 GTSNPN, CDR2 SVGIG (reference sequence). The CDR3 is made up of 13 amino acids. V lost 3 bases, J lost 2 bases, and 1 base stayed unmatched. The CDR3 sequence: CAWRTGPGNTIYF. In DNA form, the CDR3 reads TGTGCCTGGAGGACAGGGCCTGGAAACACCATATATTTT.

The genes are TRBV7-9 and TRBJ1-1; TRBD1 might be the D (5 bases). The CDR3 runs to 13 residues. V lost 4 bases, J lost 2 bases, and 8 bases lay in between. Germline V gene sequence: CDR1 SEHNR, CDR2 FQNEAQ (reference sequence). The CDR3 bases are TGTGCCAGCAGCTGGCGGGACAACACTGAAGCTTTCTTT. This translates into CASSWRDNTEAFF.

CDR3 in amino acids: CASSLSVLPTGETQYF. The CDR3 DNA is TGTGCCAGCAGCTTAAGTGTACTCCCCACCGGGGAGACCCAGTACTTC. The chain joins TRBV7-9 to TRBJ2-5; unclear D gene. CDR1 and CDR2 (germline): SEHNR, FQNEAQ (reference sequence). V was trimmed by 2 bases and J by 5 bases, leaving 18 bases between them. The CDR3 sequence is 16 residues long.